This section outlines one TCR beta chain sequence together with its context. Its antigen is currently unknown. The entry originates in a study of T cell responses to AZD1222 COVID-19 vaccine. The study, taken as a whole, reports: Spike was spanned by vaccine-associated CD4 TCRs, with dominance at 160-218 and 743-854. Epitopes outside B.1.351 and B.1.1.7 mutated regions reportedly drew nearly half of spike TCRs.

Only in-frame clones appear in the TCRdb table, and some are missing; sequencing was by immunoSEQ multiplex PCR. The sample lists 20,000 to 30,000 clones; around nine tenths were seen once. The CDR3 spans 11 residues. V was pared by 5 bases and J by 9 bases, with 12 bases between. Germline V CDR1 and CDR2: SGHRS, YFSETQ. The chain has TRBV5-1 and TRBJ2-7; D gene uncertain. The TCR comes from an adult who received the AZD1222 COVID-19 vaccine. The sequences come from peripheral blood, collected 28 days after the second AZD1222 dose. The CDR3 protein is CASRSEGGQYF. CDR3 coding DNA: TGCGCCAGCAGATCAGAAGGCGGGCAGTACTTC.